This entry concerns a single T cell receptor beta chain. Its matching antigen is unknown. Collection yielded roughly 2.5 ml of blood per donor. These data come from a study of monozygotic twins with inflammatory bowel disease. TCRdb reworked the 5' RACE reads into one entry per CDR3 protein, no DNA. In all, the sample yields approximately 200,000 distinct CDR3 sequences. Whole-study findings and limits: The authors could not tell different T cell subtypes apart. IBD-affected twins scored below their healthy co-twins in TCRbeta diversity (inverse Simpson). The authors note that differing immunosuppressive treatments may have added variability to patient repertoires.

Germline-derived CDR1 and CDR2 are ENHRY and SYGVKD. The CDR3 contains 17 residues. The chain combines TRBV10-3 with TRBJ2-3. The clonotype was recovered from a human donor with ulcerative colitis or Crohn's disease, or a healthy co-twin of an affected twin (not recorded which). Sequencing was carried out using blood. CDR3 sequence: CAISESMEASSTDTQYF.